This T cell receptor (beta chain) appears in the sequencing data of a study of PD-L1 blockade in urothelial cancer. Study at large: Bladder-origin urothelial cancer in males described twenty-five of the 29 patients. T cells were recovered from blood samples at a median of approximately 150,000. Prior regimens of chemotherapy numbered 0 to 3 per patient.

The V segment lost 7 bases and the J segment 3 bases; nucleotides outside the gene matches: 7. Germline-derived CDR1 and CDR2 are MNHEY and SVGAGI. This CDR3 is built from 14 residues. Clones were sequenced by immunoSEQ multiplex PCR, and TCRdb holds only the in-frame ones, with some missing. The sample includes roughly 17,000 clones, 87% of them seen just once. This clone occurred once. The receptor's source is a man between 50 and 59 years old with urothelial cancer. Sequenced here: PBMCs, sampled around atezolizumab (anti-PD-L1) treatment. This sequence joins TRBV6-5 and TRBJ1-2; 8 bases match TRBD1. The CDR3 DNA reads TGTGCCAGCACTAAGACAGGGGCGTACTATGGCTACACCTTC. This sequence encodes CASTKTGAYYGYTF.